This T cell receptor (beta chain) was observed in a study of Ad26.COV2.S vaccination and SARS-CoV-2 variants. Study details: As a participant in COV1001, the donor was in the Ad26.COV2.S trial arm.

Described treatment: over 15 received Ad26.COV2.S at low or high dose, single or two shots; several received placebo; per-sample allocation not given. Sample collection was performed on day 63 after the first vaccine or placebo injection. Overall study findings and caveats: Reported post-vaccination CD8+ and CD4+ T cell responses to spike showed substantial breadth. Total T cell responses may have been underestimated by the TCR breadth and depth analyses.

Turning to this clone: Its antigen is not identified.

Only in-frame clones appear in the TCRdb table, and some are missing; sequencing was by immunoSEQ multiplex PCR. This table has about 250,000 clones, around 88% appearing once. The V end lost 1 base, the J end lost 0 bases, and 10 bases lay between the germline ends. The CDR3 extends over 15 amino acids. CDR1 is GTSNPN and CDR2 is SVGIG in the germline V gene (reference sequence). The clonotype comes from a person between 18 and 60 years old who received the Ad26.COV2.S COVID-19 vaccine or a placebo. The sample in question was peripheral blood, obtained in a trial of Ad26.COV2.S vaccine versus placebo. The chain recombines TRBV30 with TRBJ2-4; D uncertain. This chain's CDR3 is CAWSASSRAKNIQYF. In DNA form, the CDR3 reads TGTGCCTGGAGTGCCTCCTCGCGAGCCAAAAACATTCAGTACTTC.